This T cell receptor (beta chain) comes out of a study of T cell changes during pregnancy in multiple sclerosis. TCRdb's copy holds only in-frame clones and misses some; the assay was immunoSEQ multiplex PCR. The table lists about 68,000 clones, 75% to 95% of them singletons. Germline V gene data show CDR1 as SNHLY and CDR2 as FYNNEI. The CDR3 sequence is 13 residues long. Trimming removed 7 bases from V and 0 bases from J, with 7 bases in between. Sequenced material: peripheral blood, taken in the first trimester of pregnancy. This chain uses TRBV2 with TRBJ1-5; D gene ambiguous. The TCR sequence derives from a female donor with multiple sclerosis, enrolled in a pregnancy study. The CDR3 spells CASTVYSNQPQHF. As DNA, the CDR3 is TGTGCCAGCACCGTATATAGCAATCAGCCCCAGCATTTT.